This T cell receptor (beta chain) was recovered during a study of blood T cell repertoires in COVID-19. Overall study: Samples taken during acute and convalescent COVID-19 were collected in the United States, Italy and Spain.

This clone showed up just a few times. Assay: immunoSEQ multiplex PCR; the TCRdb copy retains only in-frame clones and omits some. The profile shows 90,000 to 100,000 clones, approximately 72% of them singletons. V was pared by 4 bases and J by 4 bases, with 11 bases of the junction left unmatched. Germline CDR1 ENHRY, CDR2 SYGVKD. The CDR3 extends over 17 amino acids. This receptor was obtained from an older man with acute or convalescent COVID-19. This chain connects TRBV10-3 to TRBJ2-3; 10 bases line up with TRBD2. The specimen sequenced was peripheral blood. The chain's CDR3 is CAISGSTSGAASDTQYF. The CDR3 coding sequence is TGTGCCATCAGTGGCTCTACTAGCGGGGCAGCCTCAGATACGCAGTATTTT.